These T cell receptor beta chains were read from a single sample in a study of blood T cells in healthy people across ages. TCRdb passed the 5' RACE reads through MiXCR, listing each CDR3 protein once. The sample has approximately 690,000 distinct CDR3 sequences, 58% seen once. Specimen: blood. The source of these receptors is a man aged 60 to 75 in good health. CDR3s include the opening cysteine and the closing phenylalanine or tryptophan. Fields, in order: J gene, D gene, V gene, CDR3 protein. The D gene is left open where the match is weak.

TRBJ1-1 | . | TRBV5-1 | CASSMYRNTEAFF
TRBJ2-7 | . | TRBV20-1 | CSARDQGGGSMGYEQYF
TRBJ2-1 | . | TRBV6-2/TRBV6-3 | CASSYPGTNNEQFF
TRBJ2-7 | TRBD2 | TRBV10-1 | CASSEASGSSYEQYF
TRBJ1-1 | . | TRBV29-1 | CGGAVHTEAFF
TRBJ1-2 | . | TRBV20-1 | CSSSLAGYGYTF
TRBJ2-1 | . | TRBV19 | CASSIESTGYNEQFF
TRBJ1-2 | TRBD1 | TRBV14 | CASSINRGYGYTF
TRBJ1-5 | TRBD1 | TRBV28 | CASSLPPGQGNQPQHF
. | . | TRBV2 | CASRQGGDYEQYF
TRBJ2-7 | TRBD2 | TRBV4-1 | CASSPRGGQWEAQYF
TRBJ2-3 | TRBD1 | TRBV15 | CATSQDRGMTDTQYF
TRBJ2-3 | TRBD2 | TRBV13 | CASSFDTGGHGDTQYF
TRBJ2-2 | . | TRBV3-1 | CASSQDPGRLNTGELFF
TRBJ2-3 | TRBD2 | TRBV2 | CASSALLAGRGYF
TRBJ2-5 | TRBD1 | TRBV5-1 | CASSASTGVETQYF
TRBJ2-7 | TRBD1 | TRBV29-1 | CSVTTTGTPYEQYF
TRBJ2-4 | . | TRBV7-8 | CASSFGQLAKNTQYF
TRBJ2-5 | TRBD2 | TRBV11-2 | CASSFSGGPYQETQYF
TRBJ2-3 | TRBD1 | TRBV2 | CASRDRGDTQYF
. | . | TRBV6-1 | CASSEGLSGGTQYF
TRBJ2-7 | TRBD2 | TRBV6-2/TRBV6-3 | CASSFILAPYEQYF
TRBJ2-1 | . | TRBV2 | CASSEWGRQTSNEQFF
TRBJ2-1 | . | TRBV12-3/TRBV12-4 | CASSFEGTEQFF
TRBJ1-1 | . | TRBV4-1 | CASTQLPGPGTEAFF
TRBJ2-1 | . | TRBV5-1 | CASSLETVGGNEQFF
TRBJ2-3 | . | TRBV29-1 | CSVGLVADNTQYF
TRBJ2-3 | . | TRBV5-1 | CASSAGVGTDTQYF
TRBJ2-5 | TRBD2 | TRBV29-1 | CSVEDRAGGPNEQYF
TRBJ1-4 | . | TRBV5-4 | CASRGYWQGTNEKLFF
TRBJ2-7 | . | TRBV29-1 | CSVRRDTHDEQYF
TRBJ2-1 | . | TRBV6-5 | CASRRTTGSYDERFF
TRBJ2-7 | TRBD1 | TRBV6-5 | CASSFSLPGQGAYEQYF
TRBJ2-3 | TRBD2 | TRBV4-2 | CASSEGLAATDTQYF
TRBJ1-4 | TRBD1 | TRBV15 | CATSIRQGLIEKLFF
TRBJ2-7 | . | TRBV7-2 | CASSLRLHNEQYF
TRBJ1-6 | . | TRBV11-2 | CASSPTILGDRGSPLHF
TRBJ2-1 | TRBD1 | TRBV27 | CASNEDRGNNEQFF
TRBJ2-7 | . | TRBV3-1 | CASRKNAGVEQYF
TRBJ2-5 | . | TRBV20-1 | CSTSMGAGAYERYF
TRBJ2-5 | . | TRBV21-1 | CASSKEVLAGEQETQYF
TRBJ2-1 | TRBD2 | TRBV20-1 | CSASQRTSGVSSYNEQFF
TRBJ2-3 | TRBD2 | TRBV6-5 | CASRKGLAGFITQYF
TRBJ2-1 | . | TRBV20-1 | CSVPDVDNEQFF
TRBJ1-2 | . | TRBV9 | CASSVDEYGYTF
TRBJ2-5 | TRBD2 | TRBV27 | CASKTGGVSETQYF
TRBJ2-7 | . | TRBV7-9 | CASSFGRDHEQYF
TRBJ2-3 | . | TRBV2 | CASTPNQVTDTQYF
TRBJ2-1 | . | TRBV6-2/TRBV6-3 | CASSSQGRDEQFF
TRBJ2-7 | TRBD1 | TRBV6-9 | CASSYSEHPGQGAHEQYF
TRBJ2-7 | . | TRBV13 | CASSRQARGVYEQYF
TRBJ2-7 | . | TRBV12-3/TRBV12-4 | CASSNGILYEQYF
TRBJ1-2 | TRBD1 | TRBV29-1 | CSAPRQGGDGYTF
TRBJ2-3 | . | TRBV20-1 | CSSPQAASTDTQYF
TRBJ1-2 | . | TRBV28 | CASSPPPLPIYGYTF